Listed below are T cell receptor beta chains from one sample, sequenced in a study of Ad26.COV2.S vaccination and SARS-CoV-2 variants. Assay used: immunoSEQ multiplex PCR; TCRdb lists only in-frame clones, some missing. The repertoire holds around 270,000 clones, with roughly 85% as singletons. The sequences come from peripheral blood, collected in a trial of Ad26.COV2.S vaccine versus placebo. Receptor source: a person aged 18-65 years who received the Ad26.COV2.S COVID-19 vaccine or a placebo. Both conserved end residues are part of each CDR3. A D gene is named only where the DNA matches it firmly. Rows may omit the clone size; those that give it use once, few, many or a size class.

len	abundance	d_gene	v_gene	j_gene	CDR3nt	CDR3aa
13	.	.	TRBV12-3/TRBV12-4	TRBJ2-2	TGTGCCAGCAGTTTAGGAGGGGCCGGGGAGCTGTTTTTT	CASSLGGAGELFF
14	.	TRBD1	TRBV7-8	TRBJ1-2	TGTGCCAGCAGCAAAGACAGGGCCCTTCGCGGCTACACCTTC	CASSKDRALRGYTF
13	.	TRBD1	TRBV6-5	TRBJ1-2	TGTGCCAGCAGCCCGGACAGGGGTTACGGCTACACCTTC	CASSPDRGYGYTF
18	.	TRBD2	TRBV18	TRBJ2-2	TGTGCCAGCTCAGCGACTCTAGCGGATCTGAATTTTAGCGGGGAGCTGTTTTTT	CASSATLADLNFSGELFF
17	.	TRBD1	TRBV5-1	TRBJ1-2	TGCGCCAGCAGCTTGCCGGCCATGGGACAGGGGGCGCACGGCTACACCTTC	CASSLPAMGQGAHGYTF
12	.	TRBD1	TRBV30	TRBJ1-2	TGTGCCCGGGAGAGGGACAGCTATGGCTACACCTTC	CARERDSYGYTF
15	.	.	TRBV18	TRBJ2-5	TGTGCCAGCTCCCTACACCCGGCAGCCCAAGAGACCCAGTACTTC	CASSLHPAAQETQYF
13	.	TRBD1	TRBV10-3	TRBJ1-6	TGTGCCATCAGGCTGACAGGGAATTCACCCCTCCACTTT	CAIRLTGNSPLHF
17	.	TRBD2	TRBV7-9	TRBJ2-2	TGTGCCAGCAGCTCCCCGGGGTGGCGGGAGTACACCGGGGAGCTGTTTTTT	CASSSPGWREYTGELFF
16	few	.	TRBV19	TRBJ1-5	TGTGCCAGTGTCGGCCGGACGGATAACCTCAATCAGCCCCAGCATTTT	CASVGRTDNLNQPQHF
17	.	.	TRBV18	TRBJ2-1	TGTGCCAGCTCACCCCCTGGGCGCGGGGTCTCCTACAATGAGCAGTTCTTC	CASSPPGRGVSYNEQFF
13	.	.	TRBV4-3	TRBJ2-7	TGCGCCAGCAGCCGCTCAGGGGTCAACGAGCAGTACTTC	CASSRSGVNEQYF
15	.	.	TRBV6-1	TRBJ1-2	TGTGCCAGCAGTGAAGCGCTTCCCGGGGGAGATGGCTACACCTTC	CASSEALPGGDGYTF
17	.	.	TRBV19	TRBJ2-1	TGTGCCAGTGAGGCCTCAAAGGGTCTAGCGTCAGACAATGAGCAGTTCTTC	CASEASKGLASDNEQFF
16	.	.	TRBV11-2	TRBJ2-3	TGTGCCAGCAGCTCCTTGGGGGGGCGCGTTTTAGATACGCAGTATTTT	CASSSLGGRVLDTQYF
17	.	.	TRBV19	TRBJ2-2	TGTGCCAGTAGTATCGCCACTTTTTCTGCGAACACCGGGGAGCTGTTTTTT	CASSIATFSANTGELFF
15	.	.	TRBV6-2/TRBV6-3	TRBJ1-3	TGTGCCAGCAGTTACGGTCGGATCTCTGGAAACACCATATATTTT	CASSYGRISGNTIYF
13	.	TRBD1	TRBV10-3	TRBJ2-2	TGTGCCATCAGTACAGGGGCGGCCGGGGAGCTGTTTTTT	CAISTGAAGELFF
15	.	.	TRBV11-2	TRBJ1-4	TGTGCCAGCAGCTTAGCTGACGCGTATAATGAAAAACTGTTTTTT	CASSLADAYNEKLFF
14	.	.	TRBV18	TRBJ1-5	TGTGCCAGCTCACCAGCTGAAGGGAGAAAGCCCCAGCATTTT	CASSPAEGRKPQHF
18	.	TRBD1	TRBV19	TRBJ1-1	TGTGCCAGTAAATCTGGGACAGGGCGCAAAGGAAGGAACACTGAAGCTTTCTTT	CASKSGTGRKGRNTEAFF
16	.	.	TRBV2	TRBJ2-1	TGTGCCAGCATCCCCTACCTGGGAGGCTCCTACAATGAGCAGTTCTTC	CASIPYLGGSYNEQFF
15	.	.	TRBV7-3	TRBJ2-2	TGTGCCAGCAGCCCCAGGGTTGGGAACACCGGGGAGCTGTTTTTT	CASSPRVGNTGELFF
16	few	.	TRBV7-9	TRBJ2-7	TGTGCCAGCAGCTTAGCCCAGGGACACTCTTCCTACGAGCAGTACTTC	CASSLAQGHSSYEQYF
16	.	.	TRBV7-2	TRBJ1-2	TGTGCCAGCAGTTCGGGACCGCCTACAACGGGGGCAGGCTACACCTTC	CASSSGPPTTGAGYTF
14	.	.	TRBV19	TRBJ2-6	TGTGCCAGTAGTACCCCGTCTGGGGCCAACGTCCTGACTTTC	CASSTPSGANVLTF
14	.	TRBD2	TRBV7-6	TRBJ2-2	TGTGCCAGCAGCTCGGGACTAAACACCGGGGAGCTGTTTTTT	CASSSGLNTGELFF
20	.	TRBD1	TRBV4-3	TRBJ2-6	TGCGCCAGCAGCCGCCGATCATCTGTGACAGGGGCGGCTGGGGCCAACGTCCTGACTTTC	CASSRRSSVTGAAGANVLTF
16	.	.	TRBV19	TRBJ2-6	TGTGCCAGTAGTCTCGGGGTCGCAGCTGGGGCCAACGTCCTGACTTTC	CASSLGVAAGANVLTF